A selection of T cell receptor beta chains follows, all from one sample in a study of cytomegalovirus exposure and HLA in healthy donors. Here immunoSEQ multiplex PCR was the method, and the copy in TCRdb shows in-frame clones only, minus some. The data contain 76,000 or so clones, under 85% of them singletons. The specimen sequenced was PBMCs. The receptors come from a woman in her forties in good health and CMV-seropositive. The CDR3 runs from the conserved cysteine through the conserved F or W. A D gene is named only where the DNA matches it firmly. Clone size is stated in some rows and not others, as once, few, many or a class when expanded.

j_call: TRBJ1-5; v_call: TRBV2; clone_size: NA; d_call: NA; cdr3_nt: TGTGCCAGCAGTGTAGGCGGGTACGATCAGCCCCAGCATTTT; cdr3_aa: CASSVGGYDQPQHF
j_call: TRBJ1-1; v_call: TRBV6-5; clone_size: NA; d_call: TRBD1; cdr3_nt: TGTGCCAGTGGACAGGAGATGAACACTGAAGCTTTCTTT; cdr3_aa: CASGQEMNTEAFF
j_call: TRBJ1-1; v_call: TRBV7-9; clone_size: NA; d_call: NA; cdr3_nt: TGTGCCAGCAGCCTGGGACACGTAAACACTGAAGCTTTCTTT; cdr3_aa: CASSLGHVNTEAFF
j_call: TRBJ1-1; v_call: TRBV5-1; clone_size: NA; d_call: TRBD1; cdr3_nt: TGCGCCAGCAGCGGCTGGGGACAGGGGGCTAATGAGGCTTTCTTT; cdr3_aa: CASSGWGQGANEAFF
j_call: TRBJ2-1; v_call: TRBV5-1; clone_size: NA; d_call: TRBD2; cdr3_nt: TGCGCCAGCATCCTCGACACTAGCGGGGGGCGCAATGAGCAGTTCTTC; cdr3_aa: CASILDTSGGRNEQFF
j_call: TRBJ1-3; v_call: TRBV5-6; clone_size: few; d_call: NA; cdr3_nt: TGTGCCAGCAGCTTGGCACCAGGGTCTGGAAACACCATATATTTT; cdr3_aa: CASSLAPGSGNTIYF
j_call: TRBJ2-5; v_call: TRBV4-2; clone_size: NA; d_call: NA; cdr3_nt: TGTGCCAGCAGCCAAGGGGGAGCTGGATGGGAGGAGACCCAGTACTTC; cdr3_aa: CASSQGGAGWEETQYF
j_call: TRBJ2-3; v_call: TRBV11-1; clone_size: few; d_call: TRBD1; cdr3_nt: TGTGCCAGCAGCAGGGGACAGGGGGGCCTAGATACGCAGTATTTT; cdr3_aa: CASSRGQGGLDTQYF
j_call: TRBJ1-6; v_call: TRBV27; clone_size: NA; d_call: NA; cdr3_nt: TGTGCCAGCAGTTTACAGAATTCACCCCTCCACTTT; cdr3_aa: CASSLQNSPLHF
j_call: TRBJ2-7; v_call: TRBV19; clone_size: NA; d_call: TRBD2; cdr3_nt: TGTGCCAGTAGTCCTCGGACTAGCGGGGAATTCGAGCAGTACTTC; cdr3_aa: CASSPRTSGEFEQYF
j_call: TRBJ1-2; v_call: TRBV6-1; clone_size: NA; d_call: NA; cdr3_nt: TGTGCCAGCAGGCTAGCGGGGTCGGGGGGCTACACCTTC; cdr3_aa: CASRLAGSGGYTF
j_call: TRBJ2-5; v_call: TRBV6-1; clone_size: once; d_call: NA; cdr3_nt: TGTGCCAGCAGTAAAGAGAGGGGGATGCAGACCCAGTACTTC; cdr3_aa: CASSKERGMQTQYF
j_call: TRBJ2-7; v_call: TRBV7-8; clone_size: NA; d_call: NA; cdr3_nt: TGTGCCAGCAGCTTAGGGGGAGACTACGAGCAGTACTTC; cdr3_aa: CASSLGGDYEQYF
j_call: TRBJ2-7; v_call: TRBV2; clone_size: few; d_call: TRBD1; cdr3_nt: TGTGCCAGCAGGACACAGGGGGGCCACTACGAGCAGTACTTC; cdr3_aa: CASRTQGGHYEQYF
j_call: TRBJ2-5; v_call: TRBV19; clone_size: NA; d_call: NA; cdr3_nt: TGTGCCAGTAGGGCAGGGGTCGGAGAGACCCAGTACTTC; cdr3_aa: CASRAGVGETQYF
j_call: TRBJ2-5; v_call: TRBV7-7; clone_size: NA; d_call: TRBD1; cdr3_nt: TGTGCCAGCAGCCCCACAGGGGTCCAAGAGACCCAGTACTTC; cdr3_aa: CASSPTGVQETQYF
j_call: TRBJ1-1; v_call: TRBV27; clone_size: NA; d_call: NA; cdr3_nt: TGTGCCAGCAGTTTAAGGCGGGACACTGAAGCTTTCTTT; cdr3_aa: CASSLRRDTEAFF
j_call: TRBJ2-5; v_call: TRBV7-8; clone_size: NA; d_call: TRBD2; cdr3_nt: TGTGCCAGCAGCCCACGCCCGACTAGCGGCCAAGAGACCCAGTACTTC; cdr3_aa: CASSPRPTSGQETQYF
j_call: TRBJ2-2; v_call: TRBV9; clone_size: NA; d_call: TRBD2; cdr3_nt: TGTGCCAGCAGCTTTAGCGGGGAAAGCACCGGGGAGCTGTTTTTT; cdr3_aa: CASSFSGESTGELFF
j_call: TRBJ1-6; v_call: TRBV19; clone_size: once; d_call: NA; cdr3_nt: TGTGCCAGTAGTAGGGCACAGGGCTCTTATAATTCACCCCTCCACTTT; cdr3_aa: CASSRAQGSYNSPLHF
j_call: TRBJ2-7; v_call: TRBV5-1; clone_size: NA; d_call: NA; cdr3_nt: TGCGCCAGCAGCCCCGGGGCGGGGCCCTCCTACGAGCAGTACTTC; cdr3_aa: CASSPGAGPSYEQYF
j_call: TRBJ2-7; v_call: TRBV6-1; clone_size: NA; d_call: TRBD1; cdr3_nt: TGTGCCAGCAGGGCGGACAGGGGGAACGAGCAGTACTTC; cdr3_aa: CASRADRGNEQYF
j_call: TRBJ1-5; v_call: TRBV10-1; clone_size: NA; d_call: NA; cdr3_nt: TGCGCCAGCAGTACATTACGGCCCCAGCATTTT; cdr3_aa: CASSTLRPQHF
j_call: TRBJ1-2; v_call: TRBV28; clone_size: NA; d_call: NA; cdr3_nt: TGTGCCAGCAGCCCCGGTCGGGCGGGGTATGGCTACACCTTC; cdr3_aa: CASSPGRAGYGYTF
j_call: TRBJ1-3; v_call: TRBV27; clone_size: NA; d_call: NA; cdr3_nt: TGTGCCAGCAGTTTAACGGGATCTGGAAACACCATATATTTT; cdr3_aa: CASSLTGSGNTIYF
j_call: TRBJ2-3; v_call: TRBV4-2; clone_size: NA; d_call: TRBD2; cdr3_nt: TGTGCCAGCAGCCCGTTAGCGGGGGCTGGGACAGATACGCAGTATTTT; cdr3_aa: CASSPLAGAGTDTQYF
j_call: TRBJ1-4; v_call: TRBV5-1; clone_size: few; d_call: NA; cdr3_nt: TGCGCCAGCAGCTTGGCAGGGCTTAATGAAAAACTGTTTTTT; cdr3_aa: CASSLAGLNEKLFF